Sequencing of this T cell receptor (beta chain) was carried out in a study of blood T cell repertoires in COVID-19. Study-level information: Sources were T cells, B-cell-depleted T cells, or PBMCs; the material itself was cDNA or gDNA.

CDR1 and CDR2 (germline): SQVTM, ANQGSEA. Germline trimming cut 3 bases from V and 7 bases from J; bases unmatched to any gene: 9. This CDR3 contains 14 residues. The repertoire was sequenced with immunoSEQ multiplex PCR; TCRdb's copy has only in-frame clones and lacks some. The sample lists about 12,000 clones; 72% were seen once. This sequence originates from a man aged 60-69 years with COVID-19, enrolled during active disease. Material: peripheral blood. V gene TRBV29-1 combines with J gene TRBJ2-5; 9 nucleotides agree with TRBD1. The CDR3, as DNA: TGCAGCGTTGATTTCCGGACAGGGGCGGGGACCCAGTACTTC. This codes for CSVDFRTGAGTQYF.